The sequence of this T cell receptor beta chain was determined in a study of T-cell memory formation after mild COVID-19 (dated by TCRdb to the early 2020s). For context, the study as a whole: Most TCR sequence clusters were specific to one of the two donors. Two young, previously healthy adult volunteers made up the cohort, one male and one female. T-cell clones expanding and contracting after mild COVID-19 in a couple of donors were tracked by longitudinal TCRalpha and TCRbeta repertoire sequencing.

Ficoll-Paque density gradient centrifugation was the method used to isolate PBMCs. What the authors observed across the whole study: Contracting CD4+ clones were located mainly in the CM and EM memory subsets, whereas CD8+ clones were found to be enriched in EMRA. The detection of some responding clones in pre-infection memory suggests that pre-existing cross-reactive memory T cells joined the SARS-CoV-2 response. SARS-CoV-2 specificity was not confirmed for the second-wave clones peaking on day 37. The study included only a couple of mild cases, and larger cohorts that include severe cases with pre-infection samples were judged to be necessary. From day 15 to 85, contracting clones showed balanced CD4/CD8 phenotypes, whereas a second wave of clones that expanded from day 15 to 37 leaned towards CD4+.

Sequencing relied on an Illumina NovaSeq 6000. TCRalpha and TCRbeta cDNA libraries were constructed by 5'RACE with constant-segment primers, with sample barcodes and unique molecular identifiers being introduced. Trizol reagent was used to extract RNA from every sample. Library amplification was performed in two PCR steps, and a second sample barcode and Illumina TruSeq adapters were introduced in the second step. Sequencing of libraries was performed on an Illumina NovaSeq with 2 x 150 bp paired-end reads. As for how the authors treated the data: Reads were demultiplexed and collapsed into UMI-guided consensus sequences with migec v1.2.7. Using mixcr v2.1.11, UMI consensuses were aligned to TRA and TRB V and J templates and then assembled into clonotypes. A clonotype was counted as expanded or contracted only if both edgeR and NoisET called the change significant, with noise models trained on biological replicates. edgeR calls used a false discovery rate-adjusted p below 0.01 and a log2 fold-change threshold of 1. As an exploratory analysis of dynamics, PCA with hierarchical clustering was applied to max-normalized trajectories of the 1000 most abundant clonotypes. Each responding clone was given a CD4 or CD8 phenotype based on the CD4+ and CD8+ repertoires, which had been sequenced separately. The raw public reads went through TCRdb reprocessing: fastp at Q25, MiXCR clone calling, in-frame beta chains kept. Rows with a matching CDR3 protein are joined into one entry that keeps the most common DNA and genes. In this record, the V and J calls reflect TCRdb's handling and not the investigators' own analysis. This sample is represented by about 140,000 distinct CDR3 sequences; around 5.8% of them were singletons. The top ten hold approximately 2% of the sample.

Remarks on this clonotype: There is no known antigen for this receptor. Per-nucleotide qualities are absent, and no much larger clonotype sits a single base away.

Sample: PBMCs or a T cell subset sorted from them (not recorded which). This TCR was sampled from an adult woman who had mild COVID-19 (a few samples of this study predate the infection). The sample titles of this study are shuffled in the database, so cell type and time point are left out; the donor was told from shared clones.

The nucleotide sequence reads as follows: TGCGCCAGTGCCTGGTCCAAATCGAACACTGAAGCTTTCTTT. The encoded protein is CASAWSKSNTEAFF. Recombination joined TRBV10-2 with TRBJ1-1; there is no confident call for the D gene. The germline V gene specifies WSHSY as CDR1 and SAAADI as CDR2. From the cysteine up to the phenylalanine, the CDR3 has a length of 14 residues. Only CDR3 DNA is held: 42 bases, read in frame from base 1. V and J lose 9 bases and 1 base, and a span of 15 bases separates them.